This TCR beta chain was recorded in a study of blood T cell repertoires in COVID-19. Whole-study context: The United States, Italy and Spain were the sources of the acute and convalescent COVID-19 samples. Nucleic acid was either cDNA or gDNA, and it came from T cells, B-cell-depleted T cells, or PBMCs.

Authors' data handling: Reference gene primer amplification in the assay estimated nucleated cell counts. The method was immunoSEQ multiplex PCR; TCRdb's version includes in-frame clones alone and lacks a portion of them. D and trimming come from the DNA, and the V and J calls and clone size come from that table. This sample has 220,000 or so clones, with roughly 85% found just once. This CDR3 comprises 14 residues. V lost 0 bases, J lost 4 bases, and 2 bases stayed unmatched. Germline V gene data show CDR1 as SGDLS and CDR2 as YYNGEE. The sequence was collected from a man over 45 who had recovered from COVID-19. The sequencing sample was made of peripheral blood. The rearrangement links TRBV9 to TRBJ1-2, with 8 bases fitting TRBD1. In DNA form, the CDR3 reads TGTGCCAGCAGCGTAGGACAGGGGAGCTATGGCTACACCTTC. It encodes CASSVGQGSYGYTF.